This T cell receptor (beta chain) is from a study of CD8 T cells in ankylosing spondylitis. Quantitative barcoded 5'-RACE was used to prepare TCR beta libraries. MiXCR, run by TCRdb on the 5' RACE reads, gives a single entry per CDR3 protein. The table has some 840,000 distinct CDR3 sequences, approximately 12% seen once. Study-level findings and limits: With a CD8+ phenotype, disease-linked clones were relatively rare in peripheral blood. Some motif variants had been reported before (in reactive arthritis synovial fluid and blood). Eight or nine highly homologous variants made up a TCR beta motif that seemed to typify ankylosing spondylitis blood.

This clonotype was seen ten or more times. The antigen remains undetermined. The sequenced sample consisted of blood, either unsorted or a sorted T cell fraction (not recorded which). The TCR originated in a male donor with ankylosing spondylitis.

CDR3 bases: TGCAGCGTTGGGAACCGGTCGGGAAACACCATATATTTT. Its translation is CSVGNRSGNTIYF. The chain uses TRBV29-1 and TRBJ1-3; D is uncertain. CDR1 SQVTM and CDR2 ANQGSEA come from the germline V gene. The CDR3 covers 13 residues. Trimming shortened V by 4 bases and J by 4 bases, and 11 bases separated the two germline ends. Using reference TRBV29-1 and TRBJ1-3 for the parts outside the CDR3, the full variable domain is SAVISQKPSRDICQRGTSLTIQCQVDSQVTMMFWYRQQPGQSLTLIATANQGSEATYESGFVIDKFPISRPNLTFSTLTVSNMSPEDSSIYLCSVGNRSGNTIYFGEGSWLTVV.